The text below deals with one T cell receptor beta chain. Produced via immunoSEQ multiplex PCR; TCRdb's table is partial and in-frame only. The sample has some 180,000 clones; more than 75% are singletons. Germline CDR1 and CDR2: SGHTA and FQGTGA. V shed 5 bases and J shed 7 bases, with 9 bases lying between them. This CDR3 spans 13 amino acids. The data were taken from a study of blood T cell repertoires in COVID-19. The rearrangement links TRBV7-3 to TRBJ1-6, with D unclear. The sequence was obtained from a woman in her 50s with active or convalescent COVID-19. The sequenced sample consisted of peripheral blood. The CDR3 protein is CASSVGVNSPLHF. The CDR3, as DNA: TGTGCCAGCAGCGTCGGAGTGAATTCACCCCTCCACTTT.